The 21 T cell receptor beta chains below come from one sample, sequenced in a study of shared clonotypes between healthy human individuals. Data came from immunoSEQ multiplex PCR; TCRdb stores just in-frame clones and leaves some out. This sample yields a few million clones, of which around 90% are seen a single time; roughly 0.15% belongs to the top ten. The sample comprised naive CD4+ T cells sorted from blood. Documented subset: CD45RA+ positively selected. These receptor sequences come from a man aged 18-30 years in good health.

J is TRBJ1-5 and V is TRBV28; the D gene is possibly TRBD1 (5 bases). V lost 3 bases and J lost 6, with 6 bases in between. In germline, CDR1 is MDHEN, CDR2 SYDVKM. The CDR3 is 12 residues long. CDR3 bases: TGTGCCAGCAGTTTCGGGGCTCAGCCCCAGCATTTT. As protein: CASSFGAQPQHF.

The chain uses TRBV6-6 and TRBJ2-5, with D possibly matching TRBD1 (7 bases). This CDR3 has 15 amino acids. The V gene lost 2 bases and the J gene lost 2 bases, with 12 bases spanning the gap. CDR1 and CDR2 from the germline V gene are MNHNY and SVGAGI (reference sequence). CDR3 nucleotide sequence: TGTGCCAGCAGTTACCAGGGGGGACCTCAAGAGACCCAGTACTTC. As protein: CASSYQGGPQETQYF.

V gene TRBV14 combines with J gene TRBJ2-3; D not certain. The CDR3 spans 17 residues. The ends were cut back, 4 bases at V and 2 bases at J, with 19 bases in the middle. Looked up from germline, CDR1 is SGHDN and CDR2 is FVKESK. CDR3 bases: TGTGCCAGCAGCCCCCCTTCGGAAGGGATCTTCACAGATACGCAGTATTTT. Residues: CASSPPSEGIFTDTQYF.

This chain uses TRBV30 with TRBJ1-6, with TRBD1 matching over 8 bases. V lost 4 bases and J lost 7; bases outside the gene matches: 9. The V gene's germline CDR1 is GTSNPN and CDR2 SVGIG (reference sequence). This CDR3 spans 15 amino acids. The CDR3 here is CAWNNGGTGNSPLHF. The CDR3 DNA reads TGTGCCTGGAATAACGGGGGGACAGGAAATTCACCCCTCCACTTT.

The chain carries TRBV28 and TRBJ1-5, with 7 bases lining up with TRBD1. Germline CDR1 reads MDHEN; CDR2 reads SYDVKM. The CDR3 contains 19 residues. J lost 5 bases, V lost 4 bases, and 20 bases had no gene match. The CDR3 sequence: CASSSQITGEVMGYQPQHF. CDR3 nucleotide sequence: TGTGCCAGCAGTTCTCAAATTACAGGGGAAGTAATGGGATATCAGCCCCAGCATTTT.

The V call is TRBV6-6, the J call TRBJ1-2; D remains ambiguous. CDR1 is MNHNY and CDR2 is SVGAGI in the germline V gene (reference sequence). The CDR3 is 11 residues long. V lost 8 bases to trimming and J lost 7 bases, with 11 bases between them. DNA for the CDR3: TGTGCCAGCTCCCCATCAGTTGGCTACACCTTC. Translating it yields CASSPSVGYTF.

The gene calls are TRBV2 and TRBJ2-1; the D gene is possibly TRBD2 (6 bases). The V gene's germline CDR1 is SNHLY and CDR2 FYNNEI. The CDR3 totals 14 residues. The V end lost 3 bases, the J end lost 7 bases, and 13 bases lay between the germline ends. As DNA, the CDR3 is TGTGCCAGCAGTGACCAGCGGGTAGGGAATGAGCAGTTCTTC. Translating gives CASSDQRVGNEQFF.

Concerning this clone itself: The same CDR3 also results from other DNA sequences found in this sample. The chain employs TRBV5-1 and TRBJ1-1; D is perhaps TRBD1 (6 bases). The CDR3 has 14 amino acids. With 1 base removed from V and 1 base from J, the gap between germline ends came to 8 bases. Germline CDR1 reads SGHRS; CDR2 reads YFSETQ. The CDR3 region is CASSLKQGNTEAFF. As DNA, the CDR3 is TGCGCCAGCAGCTTGAAACAGGGGAACACTGAAGCTTTCTTT.

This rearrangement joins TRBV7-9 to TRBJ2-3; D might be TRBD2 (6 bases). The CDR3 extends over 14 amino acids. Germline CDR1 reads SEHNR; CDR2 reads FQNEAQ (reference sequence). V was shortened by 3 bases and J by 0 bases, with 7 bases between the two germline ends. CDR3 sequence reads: CASSFGTSTDTQYF. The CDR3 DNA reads TGTGCCAGCAGCTTTGGGACTAGCACAGATACGCAGTATTTT.

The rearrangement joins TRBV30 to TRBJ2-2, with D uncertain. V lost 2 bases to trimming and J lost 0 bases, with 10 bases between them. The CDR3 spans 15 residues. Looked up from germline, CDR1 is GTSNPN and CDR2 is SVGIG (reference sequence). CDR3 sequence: CAWSKRIPNTGELFF. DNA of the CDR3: TGTGCCTGGAGTAAACGGATACCGAACACCGGGGAGCTGTTTTTT.

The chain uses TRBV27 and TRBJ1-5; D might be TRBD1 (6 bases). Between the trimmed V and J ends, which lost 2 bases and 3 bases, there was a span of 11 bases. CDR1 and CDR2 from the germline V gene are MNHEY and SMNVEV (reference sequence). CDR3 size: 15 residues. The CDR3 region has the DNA TGTGCCAGCAGTTTAACCGGACAGACCAATCAGCCCCAGCATTTT. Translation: CASSLTGQTNQPQHF.

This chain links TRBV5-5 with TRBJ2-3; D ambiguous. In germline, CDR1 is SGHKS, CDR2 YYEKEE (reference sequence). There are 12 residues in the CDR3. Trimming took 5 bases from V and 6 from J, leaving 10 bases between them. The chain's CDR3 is CASSRPPDTQYF. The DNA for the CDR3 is TGTGCCAGCAGTCGACCCCCGGATACGCAGTATTTT.

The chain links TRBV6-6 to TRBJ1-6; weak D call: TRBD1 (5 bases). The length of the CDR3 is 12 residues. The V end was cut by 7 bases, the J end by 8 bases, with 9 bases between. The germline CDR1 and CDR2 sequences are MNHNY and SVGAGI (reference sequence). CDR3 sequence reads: CASTLGDSPLHF. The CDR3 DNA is TGTGCCAGCACCCTGGGGGATTCACCCCTCCACTTT.

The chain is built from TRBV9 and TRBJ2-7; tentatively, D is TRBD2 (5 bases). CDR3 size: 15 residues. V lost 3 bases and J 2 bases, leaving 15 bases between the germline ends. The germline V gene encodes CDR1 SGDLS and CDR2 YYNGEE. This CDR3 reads CASSGGTGKPYEQYF. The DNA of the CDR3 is TGTGCCAGCAGCGGAGGAACCGGGAAGCCCTACGAGCAGTACTTC.

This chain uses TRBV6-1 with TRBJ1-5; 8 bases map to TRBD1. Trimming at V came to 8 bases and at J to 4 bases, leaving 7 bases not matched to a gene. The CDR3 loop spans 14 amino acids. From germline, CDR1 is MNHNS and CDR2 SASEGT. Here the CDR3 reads CASGPGQANQPQHF. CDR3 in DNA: TGTGCCAGCGGACCGGGACAGGCTAATCAGCCCCAGCATTTT.

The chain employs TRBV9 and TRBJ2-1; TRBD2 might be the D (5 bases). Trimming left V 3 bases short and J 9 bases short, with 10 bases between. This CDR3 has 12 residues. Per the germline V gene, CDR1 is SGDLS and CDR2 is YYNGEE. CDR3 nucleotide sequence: TGTGCCAGCAGCGGAGTCCGGGGTGAGCAGTTCTTC. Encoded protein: CASSGVRGEQFF. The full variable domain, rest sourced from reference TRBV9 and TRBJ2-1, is DSGVTQTPKHLITATGQRVTLRCSPRSGDLSVYWYQQSLDQGLQFLIQYYNGEERAKGNILERFSAQQFPDLHSELNLSSLELGDSALYFCASSGVRGEQFFGPGTRLTVL.

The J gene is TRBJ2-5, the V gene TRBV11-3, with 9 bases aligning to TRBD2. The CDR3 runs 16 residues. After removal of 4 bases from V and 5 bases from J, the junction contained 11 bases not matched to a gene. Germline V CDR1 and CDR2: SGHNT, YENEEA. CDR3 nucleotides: TGTGCCAGCAGCTCTGGGGCGGGAGGGCCCTCGGAGACCCAGTACTTC. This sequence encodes CASSSGAGGPSETQYF.

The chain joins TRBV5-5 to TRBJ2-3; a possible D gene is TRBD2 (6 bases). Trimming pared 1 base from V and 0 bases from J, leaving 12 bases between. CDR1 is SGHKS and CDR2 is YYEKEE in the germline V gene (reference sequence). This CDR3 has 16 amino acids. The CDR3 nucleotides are TGTGCCAGCAGCTTGTGGGGGGTGCCTAGCACAGATACGCAGTATTTT. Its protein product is CASSLWGVPSTDTQYF.

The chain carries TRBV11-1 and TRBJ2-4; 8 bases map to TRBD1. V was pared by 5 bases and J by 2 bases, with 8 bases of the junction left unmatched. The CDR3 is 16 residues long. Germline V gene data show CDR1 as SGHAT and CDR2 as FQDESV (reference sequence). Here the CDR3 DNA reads TGTGCCAGCAGCGAAGGGACAGGAGGTACCAAAAACATTCAGTACTTC. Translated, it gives CASSEGTGGTKNIQYF.

The CDR3 DNA follows: TGTGCCAGCAGACCGACAGGGGGCGCATCCAACTATGGCTACACCTTC. This codes for CASRPTGGASNYGYTF. The genes are TRBV5-6 and TRBJ1-2, with 10 bases fitting TRBD1. There are 16 residues in the CDR3. J gave up 2 bases and V 5 bases, and 9 bases lay outside the gene matches. The germline CDR1 and CDR2 sequences are SGHDT and YYEEEE.

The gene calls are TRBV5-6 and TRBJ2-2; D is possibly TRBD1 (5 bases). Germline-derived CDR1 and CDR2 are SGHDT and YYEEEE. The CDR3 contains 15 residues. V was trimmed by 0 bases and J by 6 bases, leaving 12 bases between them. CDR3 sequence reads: CASSLAQGSPGELFF. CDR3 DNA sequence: TGTGCCAGCAGCTTGGCCCAGGGCTCTCCCGGGGAGCTGTTTTTT. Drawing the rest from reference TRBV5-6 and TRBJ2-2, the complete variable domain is DAGVTQSPTHLIKTRGQQVTLRCSPKSGHDTVSWYQQALGQGPQFIFQYYEEEERQRGNFPDRFSGHQFPNYSSELNVNALLLGDSALYLCASSLAQGSPGELFFGEGSRLTVL.